This T cell receptor beta chain was sequenced in a study of blood T cell repertoires in COVID-19. The data were produced by immunoSEQ multiplex PCR, yet TCRdb's version contains in-frame clones alone and is incomplete. Seen here are approximately 180,000 clones, more than 70% observed once, and the top ten hold 5% to 8%. The germline V gene has CDR1 MNHNS and CDR2 SASEGT. CDR3 length: 16 residues. Turning to this clone: The junction does not match germline at one end; this may be a read error.

This receptor was taken from a man aged 35 to 55 who had recovered from COVID-19. The sequenced sample was PBMCs or T cells enriched from blood (not recorded which). V gene TRBV6-1 combines with J gene TRBJ2-1, with TRBD2 matching over 10 bases. The DNA of the CDR3 is TGTGCCAGCAGTGAAGCGCCCGGACTAGCGGCCCTAAAGCAGCTCTTC. It translates to CASSEAPGLAALKQLF.